This TCR beta chain was sequenced for a study of blood T cells in healthy people across ages. In the study overall: Template switching recovered approximately one barcoded beta molecule for every two T cells.

A second roughly 6 to 12 cycle PCR used barcoded and J-beta primers. MiXCR was run by TCRdb on the 5' RACE reads, yielding one entry per CDR3 protein. This sample yields 1.4 million or so distinct CDR3 sequences, of which about 45% are seen a single time; roughly 3.7% belongs to the top ten. The sequence was collected from a young woman in good health. Material for sequencing was blood.

Here the CDR3 DNA reads TGTGCCAGCAGTGAAACCTGGACAGTGAACAATGAGCAGTTCTTC. Translated, it gives CASSETWTVNNEQFF. The J gene is TRBJ2-1, the V gene TRBV25-1; weak D call: TRBD1 (6 bases). Germline V gives CDR1 MGHDK, CDR2 SYGVNS. Trimming removed 2 bases from V and 5 bases from J, with 13 bases in between. CDR3 length: 15 amino acids.